The text below deals with one T cell receptor beta chain. The clone's antigen remains unknown. No much larger clone is present one base from it, and per-base qualities are unavailable. The same CDR3 also results from other DNA sequences found in this sample. This specimen comes from a study of blood T cell repertoires in COVID-19 (dated by TCRdb to 2020 to 2021). At the level of the whole study: Samples from collaborators originated in the United States, Italy and Spain and spanned both the acute and convalescent phases of COVID-19. Subjects who had been exposed to COVID-19, were actively infected with it, or had recovered from it provided the deeply sampled blood TCRbeta repertoires that made up the dataset. The prospective study material was composed of cDNA or gDNA derived from T cells, B-cell-depleted T cells, or PBMCs. Where HLA class I and class II types were available, the types were taken from metadata supplied by the sample provider, not from assay-based typing. A freely available public database, intended as a resource for researchers studying the immune response to SARS-CoV-2, is where the repertoires were released. Nearly every sample came with metadata listing a de-identified subject ID, COVID-19 status, age in years and sex. The samples were drawn from two sources: the first 160 participants of the ongoing ImmuneRACE study, and fewer than 1,500 subjects contributed by 6 global collaborators. What the research found in general, with its limitations: Clinical and demographic metadata were provided uncurated, with the amount varying by source and participant.

The CDR3 measures 16 amino acids from cysteine to phenylalanine. Solely the CDR3 DNA is kept, with 48 bases framed from the first base. Taken from the germline V gene, the CDR1 and CDR2 loops are KGHDR and SFDVKD. V and J are trimmed by 3 bases and 4 bases, and the gene matches miss 8 bases of the junction. The collaborating institutions used their own protocols to collect whole blood in K2EDTA tubes. Collaborator samples were shipped for TCRbeta analysis as frozen whole blood, isolated PBMCs, or DNA extracted from either sample type. TCRbeta CDR3 regions were amplified from genomic DNA using the immunoSEQ Assay, a bias-controlled multiplex PCR. From the authors' description of their analysis: The number of nucleated cells in each sample was estimated from the amplification of reference gene primers within the assay. To quantify the absolute abundance of each unique TCRbeta CDR3 rearrangement, sequence reads were collapsed and filtered. For each sample, productive Simpson clonality was calculated by taking the square root of Simpson's diversity index across productive rearrangements. TCRdb holds this immuneACCESS table with in-frame rearrangements only. Some clones are missing; in checked studies, unresolved V genes explain under half, and the rest has no known cause. From that table come the V and J calls and clone size; the DNA was used to work out D and trimming. The sample table lists 200,000 to 250,000 clones, 84% of them with a count of one. The ten top clones hold roughly 13% of the sample.

The rearrangement joined TRBV24-1 to TRBJ2-1; 7 nucleotides in the junction match TRBD1. Sequencing was performed on peripheral blood. The receptor's source is a human donor in a cohort sampled during active COVID-19. Read as DNA, the sequence is TGTGCCACCAGTGATCCTAGACAGGGTCAGTACAATGAGCAGTTCTTC. Its protein reads: CATSDPRQGQYNEQFF.